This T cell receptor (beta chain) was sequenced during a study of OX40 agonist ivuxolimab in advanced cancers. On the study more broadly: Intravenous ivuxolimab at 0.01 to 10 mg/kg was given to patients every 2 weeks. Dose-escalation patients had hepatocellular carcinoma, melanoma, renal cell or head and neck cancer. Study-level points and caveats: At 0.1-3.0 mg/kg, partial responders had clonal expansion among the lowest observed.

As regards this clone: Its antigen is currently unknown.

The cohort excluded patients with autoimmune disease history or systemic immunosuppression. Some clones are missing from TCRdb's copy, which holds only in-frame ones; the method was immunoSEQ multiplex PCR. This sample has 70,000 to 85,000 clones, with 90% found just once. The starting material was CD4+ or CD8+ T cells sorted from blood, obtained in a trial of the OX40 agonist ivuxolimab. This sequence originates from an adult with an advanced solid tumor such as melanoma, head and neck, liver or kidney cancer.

CDR3 nucleotide sequence: TGTGCCAGCAGCCAAGCTTGGTCAGTCCTCGGTGGCTACACCTTC. Protein sequence: CASSQAWSVLGGYTF. The genes are TRBV4-2 and TRBJ1-2; no firm D call. Germline CDR1 is LGHNA and CDR2 is YNFKEQ. Trimming took 1 base from V and 7 from J, leaving 16 bases between them. The length of the CDR3 is 15 residues.